The source of this T cell receptor delta chain is a study of γδ T cells in repeated Plasmodium falciparum infection. Vgamma9/Vdelta2+ and Vdelta2-negative gammadelta T cells were flow-sorted from PBMC for bulk sequencing. Germline-derived CDR1 and CDR2 are TSWWSYY and QGS. The CDR3 spans 16 residues. As regards this clone: The protein recorded in TCRdb matches a much larger clone and deviates from this DNA's translation at residue 3, suggesting a read error; the protein here is obtained by translating the DNA.

TCRdb made new clone calls on the multiplex PCR reads using CATT. The sample contains 70,000 to 95,000 delta-chain clones, more than 1.4% of which appear only once. Sequencing was carried out using gamma-delta T cells from blood. This chain uses TRDV1 with TRDJ1; 11 bases match TRDD3. The TCR sequence derives from a pool of human donors (malaria-infected and uninfected, not separated). The CDR3 DNA reads TGTGCTCCTGGGGAGCTCAACTGGGGGATAACCGATAAACTCATCTTT. This translates into CAPGELNWGITDKLIF.